This paragraph covers one T cell receptor beta chain sequence. The sample is drawn from a study of blood T cell repertoires in COVID-19. Study-level background: Donors in the United States, Italy and Spain gave samples during acute or convalescent COVID-19.

In the authors' methods: Quantification of nucleated cells was approximated via reference gene primer amplification. Using immunoSEQ multiplex PCR, the repertoire was profiled, and TCRdb retains in-frame clones only, with some absent. The DNA gave D and trimming, while V, J and clone size come from that table. The sample shows under 250,000 clones, under 95% of them seen only once. The CDR3 totals 15 residues. The V end was cut by 6 bases, the J end by 2 bases, with 16 bases between. Germline CDR1 reads LNHDA; CDR2 reads SQIVND (reference sequence). This clonotype originated in a man aged 25 to 45 with acute or convalescent COVID-19. The rearrangement uses TRBV19 and TRBJ1-1; possible D gene TRBD1, 6 bases. Material: peripheral blood. As DNA, the CDR3 is TGTGCCAGTAGCCTTAGTCGGACAGTAAACACTGAAGCTTTCTTT. Its translation: CASSLSRTVNTEAFF. The full variable domain, rest sourced from reference TRBV19 and TRBJ1-1, is DGGITQSPKYLFRKEGQNVTLSCEQNLNHDAMYWYRQDPGQGLRLIYYSQIVNDFQKGDIAEGYSVSREKKESFPLTVTSAQKNPTAFYLCASSLSRTVNTEAFFGQGTRLTVV.